The 13 T cell receptor beta chains given below trace back to one sample, sequenced in a study of memory CD4+ T cells and cytomegalovirus serostatus (dated by TCRdb to between 2018 and 2021). Library prep was done by the immunoSEQ multiplex PCR assay. The immuneACCESS repertoire file appears here via TCRdb, limited to in-frame rearrangements. These files lack a portion of the clones; in checked studies, under half of the deficit traces to unresolved V genes, and the cause of the others is not known. The table for this sample lists approximately 65,000 clones; roughly three quarters of them were counted only once. Jointly, the top ten make up roughly 0.94% of the sample. A FACSAria II was used to sort memory CD4+ T cells, defined as single viable CD3+CD4+CD8-CD45RO+ cells. Material: memory CD4+ T cells from blood. The receptors were sampled from an adult in good health and CMV-seronegative.

The chain uses TRBV11-2 and TRBJ1-5; no clear D gene. V was pared by 3 bases and J by 3 bases, with 6 bases between. This CDR3 has 13 residues. CDR1 is SGHAT, CDR2 FQNNGV, per germline. CDR3 sequence: CASSFRTNQPQHF. CDR3 coding DNA: TGTGCCAGCAGCTTCCGGACCAATCAGCCCCAGCATTTT.

The V and J genes are TRBV19 and TRBJ1-3; D is unclear. In germline, CDR1 is LNHDA, CDR2 SQIVND (reference sequence). Trimming pared 5 bases from V and 1 base from J, leaving 12 bases between. The length of the CDR3 is 15 residues. The DNA of the CDR3 is TGTGCCAGTAGTTTACAGAGCCTATCTGGAAACACCATATATTTT. It codes for CASSLQSLSGNTIYF.

V is TRBV6-5 and J is TRBJ1-1; the D gene is possibly TRBD1 (5 bases). The CDR3 extends over 14 amino acids. CDR1 and CDR2 from the germline V gene are MNHEY and SVGAGI. V shed 5 bases and J shed 5 bases, with 15 bases lying between them. CDR3 residues: CASSRRDGQTEAFF. CDR3 DNA: TGTGCCAGCAGTAGACGGGACGGACAAACTGAAGCTTTCTTT.

The rearrangement links TRBV19 to TRBJ1-2, with D possibly TRBD1 on 5 matching bases. Trimming pared 5 bases from V and 2 bases from J, leaving 12 bases between. CDR3 length equals 14 residues. The germline CDR1 and CDR2 sequences are LNHDA and SQIVND (reference sequence). CDR3 in amino acids: CASSVTGTNYGYTF. The CDR3, as DNA: TGTGCCAGTAGTGTCACCGGGACCAACTATGGCTACACCTTC. The variable domain in full, with the rest retrieved from reference TRBV19 and TRBJ1-2, is DGGITQSPKYLFRKEGQNVTLSCEQNLNHDAMYWYRQDPGQGLRLIYYSQIVNDFQKGDIAEGYSVSREKKESFPLTVTSAQKNPTAFYLCASSVTGTNYGYTFGSGTRLTVV.

V and J are TRBV28 and TRBJ2-2, with a weak D call TRBD1 (6 bases). CDR3 length: 15 residues. The V end lost 5 bases, the J end lost 5 bases, and 15 bases lay between the germline ends. CDR1 is MDHEN and CDR2 is SYDVKM in the germline V gene. The CDR3 DNA is TGTGCCAGCAGTCCTGACAGGAGGATGACCGGGGAGCTGTTTTTT. Amino acid sequence: CASSPDRRMTGELFF.

This chain links TRBV12-5 with TRBJ1-5, with 10 bases fitting TRBD1. V lost 4 bases, J lost 4 bases, and 4 bases stayed unmatched. This CDR3 has 15 amino acids. CDR1 and CDR2 (germline): LGHNT, FRNRAP. CDR3 sequence: CASGWDRGGNQPQHF. CDR3 DNA sequence: TGTGCTAGTGGTTGGGACAGGGGAGGTAATCAGCCCCAGCATTTT.

This chain joins TRBV6-1 and TRBJ1-5; D gene uncertain. Trimming pared 1 base from V and 3 bases from J, leaving 22 bases between. CDR3 length equals 19 residues. Looked up from germline, CDR1 is MNHNS and CDR2 is SASEGT. The CDR3 sequence: CASSEVVVGRSSTNQPQHF. The CDR3 DNA reads as TGTGCCAGCAGTGAAGTGGTTGTTGGGCGGTCCAGCACCAATCAGCCCCAGCATTTT.

This clone was counted once. J is TRBJ1-1 and V is TRBV6-1, with D uncertain. The CDR3 covers 12 residues. The V end lost 4 bases, the J end lost 4 bases, and 7 bases lay between the germline ends. Germline assignment: CDR1 MNHNS and CDR2 SASEGT. The chain's CDR3 is CASSVGGTEAFF. The DNA for the CDR3 is TGTGCCAGCAGTGTAGGAGGCACTGAAGCTTTCTTT.

The chain has TRBV18 and TRBJ1-1, with 7 nucleotides matching TRBD1. Germline CDR1 KGHSH, CDR2 LQKENI. This CDR3 contains 16 residues. With V trimmed by 0 bases and J by 0 bases, 4 bases remained unmatched. The CDR3 sequence: CASSPPSGGMNTEAFF. CDR3 DNA sequence: TGTGCCAGCTCACCACCTTCAGGGGGGATGAACACTGAAGCTTTCTTT.

This chain links TRBV30 with TRBJ1-4; D remains ambiguous. Looked up from germline, CDR1 is GTSNPN and CDR2 is SVGIG (reference sequence). There are 14 residues in the CDR3. The ends were cut back, 1 base at V and 0 bases at J, with 6 bases in the middle. CDR3 residues: CAWSGSPTNEKLFF. CDR3 coding DNA: TGTGCCTGGAGTGGATCCCCAACTAATGAAAAACTGTTTTTT. Combining the CDR3 with reference TRBV30 and TRBJ1-4 gives the whole variable domain SQTIHQWPATLVQPVGSPLSLECTVEGTSNPNLYWYRQAAGRGLQLLFYSVGIGQISSEVPQNLSASRPQDRQFILSSKKLLLSDSGFYLCAWSGSPTNEKLFFGSGTQLSVL.

This clone was seen a single time. The V and J genes are TRBV11-2 and TRBJ2-7, with 10 bases matching TRBD1. The CDR3 has 16 residues. Germline V gene lookup returns CDR1 SGHAT and CDR2 FQNNGV. Trimming cost V 6 bases and J 3 bases; bases outside gene matches: 11. CDR3 coding DNA: TGTGCCAGCAGTTCCATACCGGGACAGGGGATCTACGAGCAGTACTTC. Protein: CASSSIPGQGIYEQYF.

This chain links TRBV7-2 with TRBJ1-5; 11 nucleotides match TRBD1. Germline CDR1 is SGHTA and CDR2 is FQGNSA. The CDR3 totals 16 residues. V shed 3 bases, J shed 6 bases, and the junction held 7 bases outside the gene matches. The CDR3 DNA reads as TGTGCCAGCAGCTTTAGAGGAGGACAGGGGGCTCAGCCCCAGCATTTT. Amino acids: CASSFRGGQGAQPQHF.

The chain links TRBV30 to TRBJ1-2; the match to TRBD1 covers 7 bases. The CDR3 runs to 15 residues. Unmatched junction bases numbered 10, after V lost 1 base and J lost 5 bases. CDR1 and CDR2 (germline): GTSNPN, SVGIG (reference sequence). The CDR3 nucleotides read TGTGCCTGGAGTGCGACAGGGAGGGGGGGTTATGGCTACACCTTC. It is translated as CAWSATGRGGYGYTF.